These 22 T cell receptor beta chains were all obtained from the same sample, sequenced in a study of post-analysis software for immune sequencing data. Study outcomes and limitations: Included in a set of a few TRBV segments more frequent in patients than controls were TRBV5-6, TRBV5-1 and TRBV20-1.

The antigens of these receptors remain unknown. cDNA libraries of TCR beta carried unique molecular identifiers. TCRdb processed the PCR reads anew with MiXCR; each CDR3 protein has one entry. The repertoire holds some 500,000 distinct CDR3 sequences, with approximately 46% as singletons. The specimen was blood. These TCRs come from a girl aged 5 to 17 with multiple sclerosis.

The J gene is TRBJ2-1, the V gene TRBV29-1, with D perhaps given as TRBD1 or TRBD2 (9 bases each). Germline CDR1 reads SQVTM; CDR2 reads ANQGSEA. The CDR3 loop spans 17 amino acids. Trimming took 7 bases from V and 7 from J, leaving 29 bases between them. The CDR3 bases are TGCAGCGCCAAACAGGGGGCAGAAGCGGGAGGCTGGAATGAGCAGTTCTTC. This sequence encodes CSAKQGAEAGGWNEQFF.

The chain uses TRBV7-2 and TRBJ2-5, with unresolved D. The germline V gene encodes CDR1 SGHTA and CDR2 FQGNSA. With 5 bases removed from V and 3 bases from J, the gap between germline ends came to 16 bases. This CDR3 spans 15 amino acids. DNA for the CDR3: TGTGCCAGCAGCCCGACGTCGACTGGGAAAGAGACCCAGTACTTC. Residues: CASSPTSTGKETQYF.

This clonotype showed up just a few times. Here the CDR3 DNA reads TGCGCCAGCAGCCAAGACCCAAGCGGGACAGCCTACAATGAGCAGTTCTTC. Translating gives CASSQDPSGTAYNEQFF. V and J are TRBV4-3 and TRBJ2-1; D is perhaps TRBD1 or TRBD2 (7 bases each). V was trimmed by 0 bases and J by 2 bases, leaving 14 bases between them. The CDR3 is 17 amino acids. CDR1 LGHNA and CDR2 YSLEER come from the germline V gene.

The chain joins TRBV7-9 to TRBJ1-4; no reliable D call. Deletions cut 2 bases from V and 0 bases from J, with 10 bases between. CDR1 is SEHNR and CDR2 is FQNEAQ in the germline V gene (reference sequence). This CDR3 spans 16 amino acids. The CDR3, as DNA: TGTGCCAGCAGCTTATTCAGGACCACAACTAATGAAAAACTGTTTTTT. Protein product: CASSLFRTTTNEKLFF. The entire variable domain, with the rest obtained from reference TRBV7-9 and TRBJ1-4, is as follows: DTGVSQNPRHKITKRGQNVTFRCDPISEHNRLYWYRQTLGQGPEFLTYFQNEAQLEKSRLLSDRFSAERPKGSFSTLEIQRTEQGDSAMYLCASSLFRTTTNEKLFFGSGTQLSVL.

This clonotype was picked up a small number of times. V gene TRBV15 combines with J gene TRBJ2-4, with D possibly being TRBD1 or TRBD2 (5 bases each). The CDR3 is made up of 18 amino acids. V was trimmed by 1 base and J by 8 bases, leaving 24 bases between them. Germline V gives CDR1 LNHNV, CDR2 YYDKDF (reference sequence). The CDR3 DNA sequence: TGTGCCACCAGCAGAGCGACGGCAGAAGGGACGAATTGGGACATTCAGTACTTC. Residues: CATSRATAEGTNWDIQYF. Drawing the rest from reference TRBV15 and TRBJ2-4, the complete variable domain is DAMVIQNPRYQVTQFGKPVTLSCSQTLNHNVMYWYQQKSSQAPKLLFHYYDKDFNNEADTPDNFQSRRPNTSFCFLDIRSPGLGDTAMYLCATSRATAEGTNWDIQYFGAGTRLSVL.

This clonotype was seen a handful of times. Here the CDR3 DNA reads TGTGCCAGCAGCACTCCCGGGACTAGCGTCCTGGAGCAGTACTTC. This gives the protein CASSTPGTSVLEQYF. V and J are TRBV7-9 and TRBJ2-7; the match to TRBD2 covers 10 bases. Germline trimming cut 5 bases from V and 7 bases from J; bases unmatched to any gene: 11. From germline, CDR1 is SEHNR and CDR2 FQNEAQ (reference sequence). This CDR3 comprises 15 residues.

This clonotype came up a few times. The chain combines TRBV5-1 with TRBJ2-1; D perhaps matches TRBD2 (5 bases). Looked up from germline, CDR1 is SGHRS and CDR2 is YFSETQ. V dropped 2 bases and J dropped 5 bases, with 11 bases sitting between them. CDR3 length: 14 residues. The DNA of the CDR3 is TGCGCCAGCAGCTTCCAAGCGGAAAACAATGAGCAGTTCTTC. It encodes CASSFQAENNEQFF.

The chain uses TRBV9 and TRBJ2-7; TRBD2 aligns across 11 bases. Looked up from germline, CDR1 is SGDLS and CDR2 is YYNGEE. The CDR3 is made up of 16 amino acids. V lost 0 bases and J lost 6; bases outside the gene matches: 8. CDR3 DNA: TGTGCCAGCAGCGTAGCTACTAGCGGGAGCTCGAGCGAGCAGTACTTC. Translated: CASSVATSGSSSEQYF.

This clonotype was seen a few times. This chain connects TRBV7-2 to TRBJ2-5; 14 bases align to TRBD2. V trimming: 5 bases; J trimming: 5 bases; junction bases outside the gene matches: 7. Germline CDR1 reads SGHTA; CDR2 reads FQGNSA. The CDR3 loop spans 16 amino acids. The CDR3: CASSPPGLAGVETQYF. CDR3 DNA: TGTGCCAGCAGCCCCCCGGGACTAGCGGGAGTCGAGACCCAGTACTTC.

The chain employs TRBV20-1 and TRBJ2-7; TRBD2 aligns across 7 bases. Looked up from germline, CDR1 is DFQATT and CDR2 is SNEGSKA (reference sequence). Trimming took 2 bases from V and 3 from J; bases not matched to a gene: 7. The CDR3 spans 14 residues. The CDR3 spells CSARSGREGYEQYF. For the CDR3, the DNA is TGCAGTGCTAGATCGGGCAGGGAGGGCTACGAGCAGTACTTC.

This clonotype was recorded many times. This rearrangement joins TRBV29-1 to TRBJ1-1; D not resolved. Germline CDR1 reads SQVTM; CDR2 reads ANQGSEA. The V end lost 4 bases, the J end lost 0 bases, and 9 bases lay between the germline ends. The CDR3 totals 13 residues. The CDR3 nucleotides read TGCAGCGTTGTCCGGAGGTTGAACACTGAAGCTTTCTTT. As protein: CSVVRRLNTEAFF.

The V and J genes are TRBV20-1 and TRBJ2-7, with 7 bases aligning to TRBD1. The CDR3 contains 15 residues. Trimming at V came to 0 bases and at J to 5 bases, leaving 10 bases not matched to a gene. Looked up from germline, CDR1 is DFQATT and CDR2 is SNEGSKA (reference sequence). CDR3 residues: CSARDLSRGLHEQYF. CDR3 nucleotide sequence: TGCAGTGCTAGAGATCTTAGTAGGGGGCTACACGAGCAGTACTTC.

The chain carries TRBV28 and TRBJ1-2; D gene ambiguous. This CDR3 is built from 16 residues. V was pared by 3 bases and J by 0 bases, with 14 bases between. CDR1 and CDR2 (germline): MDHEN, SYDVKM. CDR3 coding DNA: TGTGCCAGCAGTTTGTCTTCAGGCAGCACTAACTATGGCTACACCTTC. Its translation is CASSLSSGSTNYGYTF.

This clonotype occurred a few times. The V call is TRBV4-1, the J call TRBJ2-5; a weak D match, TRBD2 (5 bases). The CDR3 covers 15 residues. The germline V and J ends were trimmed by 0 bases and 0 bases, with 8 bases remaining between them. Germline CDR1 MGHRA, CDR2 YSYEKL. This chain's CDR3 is CASSQDTADQETQYF. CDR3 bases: TGCGCCAGCAGCCAAGATACAGCGGACCAAGAGACCCAGTACTTC.

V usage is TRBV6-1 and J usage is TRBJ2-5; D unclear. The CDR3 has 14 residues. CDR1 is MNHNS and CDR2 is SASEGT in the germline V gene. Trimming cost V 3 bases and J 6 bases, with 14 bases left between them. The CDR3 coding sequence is TGTGCCAGCAGTGAGGGCACCTGGGGTCAGACCCAGTACTTC. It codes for CASSEGTWGQTQYF.

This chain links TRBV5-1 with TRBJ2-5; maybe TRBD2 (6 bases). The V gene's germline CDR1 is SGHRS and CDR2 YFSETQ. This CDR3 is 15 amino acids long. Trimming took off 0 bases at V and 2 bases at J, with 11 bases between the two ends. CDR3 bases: TGCGCCAGCAGCTTGGCCCCGGGGGAACAAGAGACCCAGTACTTC. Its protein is CASSLAPGEQETQYF.

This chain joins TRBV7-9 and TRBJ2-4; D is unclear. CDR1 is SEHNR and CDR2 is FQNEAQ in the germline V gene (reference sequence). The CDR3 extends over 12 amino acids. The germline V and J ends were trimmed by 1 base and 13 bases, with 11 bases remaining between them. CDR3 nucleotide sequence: TGTGCCAGCAGCTTAGTACCCTTGGAGCAGTACTTC. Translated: CASSLVPLEQYF.

CDR3 bases: TGTGCCAGCAGTTTAGACTCTGCAGCGCAGTATTTT. Translation gives CASSLDSAAQYF. V is TRBV27 and J is TRBJ2-3; no firm D call. Deletions cut 2 bases from V and 10 bases from J, with 10 bases between. The germline V gene has CDR1 MNHEY and CDR2 SMNVEV (reference sequence). The CDR3 contains 12 residues.

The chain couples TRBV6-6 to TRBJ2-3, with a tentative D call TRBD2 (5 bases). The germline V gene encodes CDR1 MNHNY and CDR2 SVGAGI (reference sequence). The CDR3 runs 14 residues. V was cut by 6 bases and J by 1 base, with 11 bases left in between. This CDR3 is CASRPTRGTDTQYF. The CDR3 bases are TGTGCCAGCAGACCGACGAGGGGCACAGATACGCAGTATTTT.

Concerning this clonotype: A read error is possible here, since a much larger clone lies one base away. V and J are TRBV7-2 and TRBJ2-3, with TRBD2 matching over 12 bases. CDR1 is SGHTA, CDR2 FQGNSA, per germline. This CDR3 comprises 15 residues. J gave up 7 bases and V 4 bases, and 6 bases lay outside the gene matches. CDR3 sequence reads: CASSSGLAGMHTQYF. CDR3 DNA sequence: TGTGCCAGCAGCTCCGGACTAGCGGGAATGCATACGCAGTATTTT.

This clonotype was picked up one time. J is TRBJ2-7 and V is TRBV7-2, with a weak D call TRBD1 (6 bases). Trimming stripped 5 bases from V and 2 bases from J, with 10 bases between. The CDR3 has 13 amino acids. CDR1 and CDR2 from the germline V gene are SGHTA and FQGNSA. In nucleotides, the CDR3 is TGTGCCAGCAGCATAAACAGGGCCTACGAGCAGTACTTC. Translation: CASSINRAYEQYF.

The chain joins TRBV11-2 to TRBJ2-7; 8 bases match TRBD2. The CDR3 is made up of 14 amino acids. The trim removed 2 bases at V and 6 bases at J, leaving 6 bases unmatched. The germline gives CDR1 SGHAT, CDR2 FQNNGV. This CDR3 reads CASSLFTTSGEQYF. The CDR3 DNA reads TGTGCCAGCAGCTTATTTACTACTAGCGGCGAGCAGTACTTC.